This T cell receptor beta chain emerged from a study of regulatory T cells in long-lasting Graves disease. This clonotype was seen many times. The time point here: newly diagnosed GD, antithyroid drugs for less than 3 months. From PBMCs, RNA was extracted and then used to make the TCR library. The germline V gene has CDR1 DFQATT and CDR2 SNEGSKA (reference sequence). CDR3 length: 15 amino acids. Deletions cut 0 bases from V and 5 bases from J, with 16 bases between. Relying on iRepertoire HTBI primers and Arm-PCR of CDR3 regions, the team built TCR beta libraries. TCRdb reprocessed the multiplex PCR reads via MiXCR and lists one record per CDR3 protein. The sample gives roughly 520,000 distinct CDR3 sequences, approximately 12% of which show up once; about 8.3% is in the top ten. This sample was also put to use in a study of T cells in Graves' hyperthyroidism and ophthalmopathy.

The chain employs TRBV20-1 and TRBJ1-1; perhaps TRBD1 as D (6 bases). This clonotype was sampled from a woman in her twenties or thirties with Graves disease. Sequences were derived from peripheral blood mononuclear cells (PBMCs), sampled at new diagnosis, from a patient treated with antithyroid drugs. In DNA form, the CDR3 reads TGCAGTGCTAGAGACCTACAGGGAGGGAGGACTGAAGCTTTCTTT. Its translation is CSARDLQGGRTEAFF.